What follows are 2 T cell receptor beta chains derived from one specimen sequenced in a study of T cell repertoires in cytomegalovirus infection. For these TCRs, the target antigens are not known. TCRdb processed the reads anew with MiXCR; each CDR3 protein has one entry. The table records about 63,000 distinct CDR3 sequences, about 19% of them present only once. The sample consisted of CD8+ T cells from cultured PBMCs, taken from culture after CMV antigen stimulation. Receptors were obtained from a human donor in good health (CMV status not recorded). Some clones in this sample may be carry-over from other donors' samples.

The chain links TRBV4-1 to TRBJ1-1; tentatively, D is TRBD1 (6 bases). Germline V gene data show CDR1 as MGHRA and CDR2 as YSYEKL. The CDR3 covers 16 residues. V was clipped by 2 bases and J by 2 bases, with 15 bases between them. Here the CDR3 DNA reads TGCGCCAGCAGCCAACCCCTTACAGGGATCAACACTGAAGCTTTCTTT. It codes for CASSQPLTGINTEAFF.

The V call is TRBV12-3 or TRBV12-4, the J call TRBJ2-3; D call uncertain. The CDR3 runs 15 residues. The ends were cut back, 7 bases at V and 4 bases at J, with 18 bases in the middle. CDR3 DNA sequence: TGTGCCAGCATTCCGGACGGTAGTTTAGCAGATACGCAGTATTTT. Amino acids: CASIPDGSLADTQYF.